This TCR beta chain was sequenced for a study of Ad26.COV2.S vaccination and SARS-CoV-2 variants. Findings and caveats of the study: Reportedly, spike-specific CD8+ and CD4+ T cell responses achieved substantial breadth once vaccination had taken place. Possible underestimation of total T cell responses by the TCR breadth and depth analyses was noted.

Note on this clone: Its antigen is currently unknown.

The CDR3 has 15 amino acids. The germline V gene has CDR1 SGHRS and CDR2 YFSETQ. V dropped 4 bases and J dropped 3; count of bases not matched to a gene: 6. Treatment denoted: some 20 received Ad26.COV2.S at low or high dose, single or two shots; 5 received placebo; per-sample allocation not given. Samples were taken on day 63 after the first vaccine or placebo injection. Spike of the Wuhan-strain SARS-CoV-2 was expressed by an Ad26 vector, which formed the vaccine. Libraries were prepared by immunoSEQ multiplex PCR; TCRdb keeps only in-frame clonotypes and omits some of them. The sample yields about 410,000 clones, approximately 91% seen once.

The specimen was peripheral blood, collected in a trial of Ad26.COV2.S vaccine versus placebo. This chain joins TRBV5-1 and TRBJ2-7; 11 bases map to TRBD1. The TCR was taken from a person aged 18-65 years who received the Ad26.COV2.S COVID-19 vaccine or a placebo. The CDR3 region is CASSLTGTGGYEQYF. The CDR3 DNA reads as TGCGCCAGCAGCCTAACCGGGACAGGGGGCTACGAGCAGTACTTC.